These 2 T cell receptor beta chains originate from one sample sequenced in a study of beta chain features in type 1 diabetes. The study reverse transcribed the entire isolated RNA, so it sequenced expressed TCRB transcripts. Data came from immunoSEQ multiplex PCR; TCRdb stores just in-frame clones and leaves some out. Of 400,000 to 600,000 clones listed, approximately 30% are singletons. Sequencing used naive CD4+ T cells from blood. The receptors originated from a man between 18 and 29 years old in good health.

This clone came up a few times. The V gene is TRBV4-1, the J gene TRBJ2-1; 8 nucleotides agree with TRBD2. The CDR3 is 15 residues long. In germline, CDR1 is MGHRA, CDR2 YSYEKL. V trimming: 1 base; J trimming: 2 bases; junction bases outside the gene matches: 1. The CDR3 region has the DNA TGCGCCAGCAGCCAAGTACTAGCGGCCTACAATGAGCAGTTCTTC. It yields the protein CASSQVLAAYNEQFF.

The genes are TRBV7-2 and TRBJ1-2; TRBD1 might be the D (5 bases). Germline values: CDR1 SGHTA, CDR2 FQGNSA. CDR3 length: 14 residues. V was trimmed by 4 bases and J by 8 bases, leaving 17 bases between them. In DNA form, the CDR3 reads TGTGCCAGCAGCTCCCCCCAGGGTTCAGGCGGCTACACCTTC. Translation: CASSSPQGSGGYTF.